This T cell receptor beta chain was sequenced in a study of regulatory T cells in long-lasting Graves disease. HTBI primers from iRepertoire and Arm-PCR of CDR3 regions yielded the TCR beta libraries. TCRdb recomputed calls from the multiplex PCR reads with MiXCR, one row per CDR3 protein. The data contain about 540,000 distinct CDR3 sequences, 13% of them seen just once; the ten biggest clones take up roughly 10%. This clonotype was counted at least ten times. The CDR3 consists of 15 residues. Trimming removed 7 bases at V and 7 bases at J, with 17 bases between. The V gene's germline CDR1 is MNHEY and CDR2 SMNVEV (reference sequence). Time point noted: newly diagnosed GD, antithyroid drugs for less than 3 months. Making the TCR library involved RNA that had been extracted from PBMCs. This sample also appeared in a second study, on T cells in Graves' hyperthyroidism and ophthalmopathy.

This receptor was identified in a man aged 25-45 years with Graves disease. The starting material was peripheral blood mononuclear cells (PBMCs), obtained at new diagnosis, from a patient treated with antithyroid drugs. This chain connects TRBV27 to TRBJ1-6; no clear D. In DNA form, the CDR3 reads TGTGCCAGCACCTCACTGAGCTGGAACAATTCACCCCTCCACTTT. Translation: CASTSLSWNNSPLHF.